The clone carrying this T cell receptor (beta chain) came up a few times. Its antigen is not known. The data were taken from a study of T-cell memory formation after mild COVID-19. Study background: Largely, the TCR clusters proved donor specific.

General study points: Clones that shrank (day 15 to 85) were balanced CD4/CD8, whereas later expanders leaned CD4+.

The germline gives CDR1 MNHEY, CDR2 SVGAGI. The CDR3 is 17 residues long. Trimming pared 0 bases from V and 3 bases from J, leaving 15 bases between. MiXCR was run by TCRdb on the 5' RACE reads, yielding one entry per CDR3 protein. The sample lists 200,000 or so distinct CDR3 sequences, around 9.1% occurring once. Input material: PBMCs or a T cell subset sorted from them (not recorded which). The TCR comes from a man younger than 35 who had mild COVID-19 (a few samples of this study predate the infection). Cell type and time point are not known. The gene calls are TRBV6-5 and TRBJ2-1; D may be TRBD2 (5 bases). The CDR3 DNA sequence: TGTGCCAGCAGTTACTCGAGTCGCGGGCATTACTACAATGAGCAGTTCTTC. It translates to CASSYSSRGHYYNEQFF.